The 29 T cell receptor beta chains in this list originate from one sample, sequenced in a study of low-dose radiotherapy and immunotherapy resistance in tumors (dated by TCRdb to between 2021 and 2024). This sample's time point label indicates: after trial treatment. The treatment or condition label corresponds to: LDRT plus nivolumab, ipilimumab, low-dose cyclophosphamide and aspirin (RACIN trial). Sequencing used an Illumina HiSeq 2500. TCRs were amplified for 20 to 25 PCR cycles with Phusion, using a constant-region primer paired with the adapter attached to the V primers. TCRdb handled the public reads itself, with Q25 trimming in fastp and clone calling in MiXCR, and kept productive beta chains. Records with the same CDR3 protein are collapsed into one entry carrying the most frequent genes and DNA. For this sample there are approximately 52,000 distinct CDR3 sequences; 33% appear just once. The leading ten clones occupy 8.2% of the sample.

The input for sequencing was PBMCs, taken after low-dose radiotherapy plus immunotherapy. The receptors were gathered from a male donor with rectosigmoid adenocarcinoma.

This clonotype occurred many times. The V gene is TRBV28, the J gene TRBJ2-5, with D unresolved. V was pared by 4 bases and J by 5 bases, with 5 bases between. CDR3 size: 11 residues. Germline V CDR1 and CDR2: MDHEN, SYDVKM. The CDR3 is CASSYSETQYF. DNA for the CDR3: TGTGCCAGCAGTTACTCGGAGACCCAGTACTTC.

This clonotype was seen ten or more times. The chain couples TRBV6-2 or TRBV6-3 to TRBJ2-3; 7 bases line up with TRBD1. Germline-derived CDR1 and CDR2 are MNHEY and SVGEGT. The CDR3 extends over 14 amino acids. Trimming at V came to 5 bases and at J to 3 bases, leaving 5 bases not matched to a gene. CDR3 DNA: TGTGCCAGCAGTACAGACAGGGTTACAGATACGCAGTATTTT. Its protein product is CASSTDRVTDTQYF.

As concerns this clonotype: A far larger clone is one nucleotide away, so this likely arose from a read error. This CDR3 reads CSTLGFPNEKLFF. CDR3 sequence (DNA): TGTTCCACCCTAGGGTTCCCTAATGAAAAACTGTTTTTT. The genes are TRBV6-5 and TRBJ1-4; D not certain. The CDR3 is made up of 13 amino acids. Germline assignment: CDR1 MNHEY and CDR2 SVGAGI.

A note on this clonotype: With a far larger clone one base away, a read error is the likely cause. The V and J genes are TRBV5-1 and TRBJ2-1; 8 bases match TRBD1. With 2 bases clipped from V and 10 bases from J, the junction kept 14 bases outside the gene matches. The CDR3 covers 16 residues. Germline V gene lookup returns CDR1 SGHRS and CDR2 YFSETQ. CDR3 coding DNA: TGCGCCAGCAGCTTTTCCGAGAGACAGGGGTCGTACGAGCAGTTCTTC. Protein product: CASSFSERQGSYEQFF.

Remarks on this clonotype: Since a far larger clone is one base different, this is likely a read error. The rearrangement joins TRBV5-5 to TRBJ1-1; D unclear. V was pared by 5 bases and J by 8 bases, with 16 bases between. The CDR3 is 13 residues long. The germline V gene encodes CDR1 SGHKS and CDR2 YYEKEE (reference sequence). CDR3 sequence: CASRPTMFEEAFF. CDR3 nucleotides: TGTGCCAGCAGACCTACGATGTTTGAAGAAGCTTTCTTT.

About this clonotype: A read error is possible here, since a much larger clone lies one base away. The CDR3 DNA is TGCAGCGTTGATATGGCAGGGAGCACAGATACGCAGTATTTT. Translating it yields CSVDMAGSTDTQYF. This chain uses TRBV29-1 with TRBJ2-3; possible D gene TRBD1, 5 bases. Trimming cost V 3 bases and J 0 bases, with 10 bases left between them. The germline V gene encodes CDR1 SQVTM and CDR2 ANQGSEA. The CDR3 runs 14 residues.

This clonotype has only one observation. The chain uses TRBV13 and TRBJ2-7; 9 positions agree with TRBD1. Per the germline V gene, CDR1 is PRHDT and CDR2 is FYEKMQ (reference sequence). The length of the CDR3 is 15 residues. The V and J ends lost 6 bases and 6 bases, in that order; junction bases with no gene match: 12. The CDR3 spells CASSIGDRVTSEQYF. DNA for the CDR3: TGTGCCAGCAGTATTGGGGACAGGGTTACCTCCGAGCAGTACTTC.

This clonotype qualifies as medium-sized. The rearrangement joins TRBV28 to TRBJ2-7; D unclear. Germline V CDR1 and CDR2: MDHEN, SYDVKM. The CDR3 length is 15 residues. V shed 6 bases and J shed 0 bases, with 15 bases lying between them. The CDR3 sequence: CASSPFLVASYEQYF. The CDR3 DNA reads as TGTGCCAGCAGCCCCTTTCTGGTCGCCTCCTACGAGCAGTACTTC.

A word on this clonotype: This probably arose from a read error, given a far larger clone one base away. The rearrangement joins TRBV7-9 to TRBJ2-4, with a weak D call TRBD2 (6 bases). Trimming pared 4 bases from V and 13 bases from J, leaving 26 bases between. Germline CDR1 reads SEHNR; CDR2 reads FQNEAQ (reference sequence). The CDR3 spans 16 residues. CDR3 DNA sequence: TGTGCCAGCAGCTCCTGGGGAGGCCGAGCTGACAATGAGCAGTACTTC. The encoded protein is CASSSWGGRADNEQYF.

The rearrangement joins TRBV2 to TRBJ1-1, with D possibly being TRBD1 (5 bases). The V gene lost 6 bases and the J gene lost 3 bases, with 11 bases spanning the gap. The germline V gene has CDR1 SNHLY and CDR2 FYNNEI. The CDR3 is 13 residues long. CDR3 amino acids: CASSPGRHTEAFF. The CDR3 DNA reads TGTGCCAGCAGCCCGGGACGGCACACTGAAGCTTTCTTT. The full variable domain, with the rest looked up from reference TRBV2 and TRBJ1-1, is EPEVTQTPSHQVTQMGQEVILRCVPISNHLYFYWYRQILGQKVEFLVSFYNNEISEKSEIFDDQFSVERPDGSNFTLKIRSTKLEDSAMYFCASSPGRHTEAFFGQGTRLTVV.

In this sample, this clonotype turned up many times. The chain joins TRBV6-2 or TRBV6-3 to TRBJ1-2; the D is unclear. The CDR3 extends over 15 amino acids. Germline CDR1 is MNHEY and CDR2 is SVGEGT. The V gene lost 4 bases and the J gene lost 0 bases, with 12 bases spanning the gap. The CDR3: CASSSPLWANYGYTF. The CDR3 nucleotides are TGTGCCAGCAGTTCGCCCCTCTGGGCTAACTATGGCTACACCTTC.

The table lists this clonotype with many counts. This rearrangement joins TRBV2 to TRBJ2-2; 10 bases are shared with TRBD2. The CDR3 is 18 residues long. J was trimmed by 3 bases and V by 5 bases; bases with no gene match: 12. Germline V gene lookup returns CDR1 SNHLY and CDR2 FYNNEI. The CDR3 nucleotides are TGTGCCAGCAGTACGACCACTCCACTAGCGGGACACACCGGGGAGCTGTTTTTT. Translation gives CASSTTTPLAGHTGELFF.

This clonotype was detected many times. The rearrangement links TRBV6-2 or TRBV6-3 to TRBJ2-5; D uncertain. The germline CDR1 and CDR2 sequences are MNHEY and SVGEGT. This CDR3 contains 14 residues. Trimming removed 6 bases from V and 2 bases from J, with 13 bases in between. The CDR3 loop reads CASSRGAVQETQYF. CDR3 nucleotide sequence: TGTGCCAGCAGCCGCGGCGCAGTTCAAGAGACCCAGTACTTC.

The chain uses TRBV2 and TRBJ2-1; TRBD1 matches at 7 bases. The CDR3 spans 13 residues. Germline-derived CDR1 and CDR2 are SNHLY and FYNNEI. Trimming removed 7 bases from V and 6 bases from J; junction bases left unmatched: 6. The CDR3 region has the DNA TGTGCCAGCACCTACAGGGGCTTCAATGAGCAGTTCTTC. Translating gives CASTYRGFNEQFF.

The table lists this clonotype with many counts. The chain couples TRBV7-6 to TRBJ2-6, with D maybe TRBD2 (6 bases). Germline V CDR1 and CDR2: SGHVS, FNYEAQ. Trimming shortened V by 5 bases and J by 0 bases, and 14 bases separated the two germline ends. The CDR3 has 17 amino acids. CDR3 sequence (DNA): TGTGCCAGCAGCCAAACCGGGGGTCCCTCTGGGGCCAACGTCCTGACTTTC. Protein product: CASSQTGGPSGANVLTF. The whole variable domain, filled in from reference TRBV7-6 and TRBJ2-6, reads GAGVSQSPRYKVTKRGQDVALRCDPISGHVSLYWYRQALGQGPEFLTYFNYEAQQDKSGLPNDRFSAERPEGSISTLTIQRTEQRDSAMYRCASSQTGGPSGANVLTFGAGSRLTVL.

In the case of this clonotype: Because the CDR3's place on the DNA is in doubt, the DNA is left out and the CDR3 is given as listed by TCRdb. V gene TRBV11-2 combines with J gene TRBJ2-5. The CDR3 is 23 residues long, ends included. CDR1 is SGHAT, CDR2 FQNNGV, per germline. This chain's CDR3 is CASTNQTSMYLCASSVVLETQYF.

V is TRBV2 and J is TRBJ2-5, with 9 nucleotides matching TRBD2. Per the germline V gene, CDR1 is SNHLY and CDR2 is FYNNEI. With V trimmed by 7 bases and J by 7 bases, 13 bases remained unmatched. CDR3 length: 15 residues. CDR3 bases: TGTGCCAGCAACCCCCTGCGGGAGGGCCGGGGGACCCAGTACTTC. As protein: CASNPLREGRGTQYF.

The sample holds a few counts of this clonotype. V gene TRBV2 combines with J gene TRBJ2-5, with D possibly matching TRBD1 (6 bases). Trimming cost V 3 bases and J 5 bases, with 16 bases left between them. Germline values: CDR1 SNHLY, CDR2 FYNNEI. CDR3 size: 15 residues. CDR3 sequence (DNA): TGTGCCAGCAGTGATTTCAGGGGCAGGGCGGAGACCCAGTACTTC. It encodes CASSDFRGRAETQYF.

Points on this clonotype: A far larger clone is off by one base, so a read error is likely. The chain joins TRBV5-8 to TRBJ2-5; D unclear. The CDR3 runs to 17 residues. CDR1 SGHTS and CDR2 YDEGEE come from the germline V gene. The CDR3 coding sequence is TGTGTCAGCAGCTTGCTGGCAGGTTACCTCGAACAAGAGACCCAGTACTTC. This sequence encodes CVSSLLAGYLEQETQYF. The complete variable domain, with remaining parts taken from reference TRBV5-8 and TRBJ2-5, reads EAGVTQSPTHLIKTRGQQATLRCSPISGHTSVYWYQQALGLGLQFLLWYDEGEERNRGNFPPRFSGRQFPNYSSELNVNALELEDSALYLCVSSLLAGYLEQETQYFGPGTRLLVL.

This clonotype has only a few counts. It is unclear where the CDR3 begins or ends on the DNA, so no DNA is shown, and the CDR3 is as TCRdb lists it. CDR3: CASSQTGGTGELFFFF. The rearrangement uses TRBV27 and TRBJ2-2; the table gives TRBD1 as D, unverified against the DNA. Per the germline V gene, CDR1 is MNHEY and CDR2 is SMNVEV (reference sequence). The CDR3 is 16 amino acids long, termini counted.

Only a few counts were recorded for this clonotype. The chain recombines TRBV28 with TRBJ1-6, with TRBD1 as a possible D gene (6 bases). The CDR3 is 14 residues long. V was pared by 6 bases and J by 9 bases, with 15 bases between. Germline loops: CDR1 MDHEN, CDR2 SYDVKM. Written as DNA, the CDR3 is TGTGCCAGCAGCACCCACAGGGATGGTTCACCCCTCCACTTT. Amino acids: CASSTHRDGSPLHF.

At least ten counts were recorded for this clonotype. The V gene is TRBV6-5, the J gene TRBJ2-7; TRBD1 matches 9 bases. The CDR3 length is 17 residues. V lost 2 bases, J lost 2 bases, and 10 bases stayed unmatched. In germline, CDR1 is MNHEY, CDR2 SVGAGI. The CDR3 sequence is CASSYTNPGQGTYEQYF. CDR3 in DNA: TGTGCCAGCAGTTACACTAACCCGGGACAGGGAACCTACGAGCAGTACTTC.

For this clonotype: A far larger clone differs by one base, so this is likely a read error. The chain has TRBV11-2 and TRBJ2-4, with 8 nucleotides matching TRBD2. The CDR3 sequence is 17 residues long. The trim removed 2 bases at V and 13 bases at J, leaving 19 bases unmatched. Germline V gene lookup returns CDR1 SGHAT and CDR2 FQNNGV. CDR3 residues: CASSLLVPGGAPNEQYF. CDR3 coding DNA: TGTGCCAGCAGCTTACTAGTCCCGGGGGGGGCCCCCAATGAGCAGTACTTC.

This clonotype came up many times. This rearrangement joins TRBV27 to TRBJ2-7; D may match TRBD1 or TRBD2 (5 bases each). The CDR3 is 14 amino acids. The V gene lost 3 bases and the J gene lost 5 bases, with 14 bases spanning the gap. Germline CDR1 is MNHEY and CDR2 is SMNVEV (reference sequence). This chain's CDR3 is CASSLGVRWDEQYF. The CDR3 region has the DNA TGTGCCAGCAGTTTGGGGGTCCGCTGGGACGAGCAGTACTTC.

The genes are TRBV2 and TRBJ1-2, with D unclear. V was cut by 6 bases and J by 6 bases, with 14 bases left in between. The CDR3 sequence is 13 residues long. Germline V lookup: CDR1 SNHLY, CDR2 FYNNEI. CDR3 DNA: TGTGCCAGCAGCCCTCGTCGGGAGGATGGCTACACCTTC. Protein sequence: CASSPRREDGYTF.

This clonotype was counted a single time. This likely reflects a read error, since a far larger clone is one base away. V gene TRBV13 combines with J gene TRBJ2-6; D is ambiguous. Germline CDR1 reads PRHDT; CDR2 reads FYEKMQ (reference sequence). This CDR3 is built from 14 residues. The V and J ends lost 5 bases and 4 bases respectively, with 9 bases between them. CDR3 DNA sequence: TGTGCCAGCAGCGCTAGGGTGGGGGCCAACGTCCTGACTTTC. This gives the protein CASSARVGANVLTF.

J is TRBJ2-2 and V is TRBV5-1; D might be TRBD1 (6 bases). The germline V and J ends were trimmed by 0 bases and 3 bases, with 12 bases remaining between them. Germline V CDR1 and CDR2: SGHRS, YFSETQ. This CDR3 has 16 residues. This CDR3 reads CASSLVQGADTGELFF. As DNA, the CDR3 is TGCGCCAGCAGCTTGGTACAGGGCGCGGACACCGGGGAGCTGTTTTTT.

This clonotype occurred a few times. The rearrangement uses TRBV7-9 and TRBJ1-2; D is perhaps TRBD1 (6 bases). The CDR3 covers 15 residues. The germline V gene encodes CDR1 SEHNR and CDR2 FQNEAQ (reference sequence). V lost 0 bases to trimming and J lost 2 bases, with 10 bases between them. The CDR3 spells CASSLAGAVNYGYTF. DNA of the CDR3: TGTGCCAGCAGCTTAGCGGGGGCAGTCAACTATGGCTACACCTTC.

This clonotype was observed at least ten times. The rearrangement links TRBV5-1 to TRBJ2-1; D remains unclear. The V gene lost 0 bases and the J gene lost 5 bases, with 9 bases spanning the gap. The CDR3 spans 14 residues. The V gene's germline CDR1 is SGHRS and CDR2 YFSETQ. The CDR3 DNA is TGCGCCAGCAGCTTGGCGTATAAGGACAATGAGCAGTTCTTC. It encodes CASSLAYKDNEQFF.